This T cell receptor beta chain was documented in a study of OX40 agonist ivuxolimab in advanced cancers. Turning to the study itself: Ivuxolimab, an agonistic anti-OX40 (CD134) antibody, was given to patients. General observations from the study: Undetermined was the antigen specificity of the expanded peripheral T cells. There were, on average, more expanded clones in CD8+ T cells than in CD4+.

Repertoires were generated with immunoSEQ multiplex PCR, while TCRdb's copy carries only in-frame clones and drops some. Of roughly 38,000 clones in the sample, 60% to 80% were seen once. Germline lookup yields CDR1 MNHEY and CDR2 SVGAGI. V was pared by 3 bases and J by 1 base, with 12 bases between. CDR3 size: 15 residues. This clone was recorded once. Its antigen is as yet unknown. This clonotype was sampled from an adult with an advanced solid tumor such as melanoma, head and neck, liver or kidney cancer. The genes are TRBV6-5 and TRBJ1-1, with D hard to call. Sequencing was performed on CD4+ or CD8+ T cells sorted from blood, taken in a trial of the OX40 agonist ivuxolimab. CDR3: CASSYKNPWNTEAFF. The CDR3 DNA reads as TGTGCCAGCAGTTATAAGAATCCCTGGAACACTGAAGCTTTCTTT.